The rows below give T cell receptor beta chains drawn from one sample of a study of blood T cells in healthy people across ages. TCRdb reprocessed the 5' RACE reads via MiXCR and lists one record per CDR3 protein. The sample consists of roughly 570,000 distinct CDR3 sequences, 25% to 30% of them appearing once. The source material was blood. The receptors were gathered from an older woman in good health. CDR3s include the opening cysteine and the closing phenylalanine or tryptophan. The order of the fields is V gene, J gene, clone size, D gene, CDR3 DNA, CDR3 protein. A D gene is named only where the DNA matches it firmly. Clone size, where shown, is once, few, many, or a class for clones that have expanded.

v_call: TRBV7-2
j_call: TRBJ1-1
clone_size: NA
d_call: NA
cdr3_nt: TGTGCCAGCAGCCGTGCTACGGTGAACACTGAAGCTTTCTTT
cdr3_aa: CASSRATVNTEAFF

v_call: TRBV29-1
j_call: TRBJ2-3
clone_size: NA
d_call: NA
cdr3_nt: TGCAGCGTCGGAGGGGGCACAGATACGCAGTATTTT
cdr3_aa: CSVGGGTDTQYF

v_call: TRBV29-1
j_call: TRBJ2-5
clone_size: many
d_call: NA
cdr3_nt: TGCAGCGTTGAAGAGGGTCGAGGGGGGGAGACCCAGTACTTC
cdr3_aa: CSVEEGRGGETQYF

v_call: TRBV4-2
j_call: TRBJ2-7
clone_size: NA
d_call: NA
cdr3_nt: TGTGCCAGCAGCCAAGCGGACGGTTATTCCTACGAGCAGTACTTC
cdr3_aa: CASSQADGYSYEQYF

v_call: TRBV11-1
j_call: TRBJ2-1
clone_size: NA
d_call: NA
cdr3_nt: TGTGCCAGCAGCTTAACGACGGGATACAATGAGCAGTTCTTC
cdr3_aa: CASSLTTGYNEQFF

v_call: TRBV5-1
j_call: TRBJ2-2
clone_size: NA
d_call: TRBD2
cdr3_nt: TGCGCCAGCAGCCGGACTAGCGGGGGGACCTACACCGGGGAGCTGTTTTTT
cdr3_aa: CASSRTSGGTYTGELFF

v_call: TRBV14
j_call: TRBJ2-3
clone_size: NA
d_call: NA
cdr3_nt: TGTGCCAGCAGCCATCCCAGGGGAGGGATTTCAGATACGCAGTATTTT
cdr3_aa: CASSHPRGGISDTQYF

v_call: TRBV5-1
j_call: TRBJ2-7
clone_size: few
d_call: NA
cdr3_nt: TGCGCCAGCAGCGGAGGAGGGGCCCCCTACGAGCAGTACTTC
cdr3_aa: CASSGGGAPYEQYF

v_call: TRBV20-1
j_call: TRBJ2-3
clone_size: NA
d_call: NA
cdr3_nt: TGCAGTGCTAGCAAAACGGGGTGGAAAGATACGCTGTATTTT
cdr3_aa: CSASKTGWKDTLYF

v_call: TRBV10-3
j_call: TRBJ2-2
clone_size: NA
d_call: TRBD2
cdr3_nt: TGTGCCATCAGTGTCACGGCGGGGGAGAACGGGGAGCTGTTTTTT
cdr3_aa: CAISVTAGENGELFF

v_call: TRBV4-1
j_call: TRBJ1-4
clone_size: few
d_call: TRBD1
cdr3_nt: TGCGCCAGCAGCCGTGGACAGGGGGCCGGTGAAAAACTGTTTTTT
cdr3_aa: CASSRGQGAGEKLFF

v_call: TRBV29-1
j_call: TRBJ2-5
clone_size: few
d_call: TRBD2
cdr3_nt: TGCAGCGCGGGATTCGATCCGGGACTAGTGTACTTC
cdr3_aa: CSAGFDPGLVYF

v_call: TRBV23-1
j_call: TRBJ2-7
clone_size: few
d_call: NA
cdr3_nt: TGCGCCAGCAGTCAATGGCCGACCGTAACAGGGTCCTACGAGCAGTACTTC
cdr3_aa: CASSQWPTVTGSYEQYF

v_call: TRBV12-3/TRBV12-4
j_call: TRBJ2-1
clone_size: few
d_call: TRBD2
cdr3_nt: TGTGCCAGCAGTTTGGGGGGGGATGAGCAGTTCTTC
cdr3_aa: CASSLGGDEQFF

v_call: TRBV7-3
j_call: TRBJ2-3
clone_size: NA
d_call: NA
cdr3_nt: TGTGCCAGCAGCCACGACAGATACACAGATACGCAGTATTTT
cdr3_aa: CASSHDRYTDTQYF

v_call: TRBV12-3/TRBV12-4
j_call: TRBJ2-1
clone_size: NA
d_call: TRBD2
cdr3_nt: TGTGCCAGCACCGCCTCTAGCGGGGGTTTCAATGAGCAGTTCTTC
cdr3_aa: CASTASSGGFNEQFF

v_call: TRBV5-1
j_call: TRBJ1-2
clone_size: many
d_call: NA
cdr3_nt: TGCGCCAGCAGCTTGGGCCGGAGTGGATACACCTTC
cdr3_aa: CASSLGRSGYTF

v_call: TRBV4-2
j_call: TRBJ1-1
clone_size: few
d_call: TRBD1
cdr3_nt: TGTGCCAGCAGCCAAGATCCTGCGGACAGGGAGACTGAAGCTTTCTTT
cdr3_aa: CASSQDPADRETEAFF

v_call: TRBV3-1
j_call: TRBJ2-5
clone_size: NA
d_call: NA
cdr3_nt: TGTGCCAGCAGCCTTGGATGGGGAGAGACCCAGTACTTC
cdr3_aa: CASSLGWGETQYF

v_call: TRBV3-1
j_call: TRBJ1-6
clone_size: few
d_call: NA
cdr3_nt: TGTGCCAGCAGCCAGCAGGGGCAGACGGCTAATTCACCCCTCCACTTT
cdr3_aa: CASSQQGQTANSPLHF

v_call: TRBV27
j_call: TRBJ2-1
clone_size: NA
d_call: NA
cdr3_nt: TGTGCCAGCAGTTCGGGATTCTACAATGAGCAGTTCTTC
cdr3_aa: CASSSGFYNEQFF

v_call: TRBV29-1
j_call: TRBJ1-1
clone_size: few
d_call: TRBD1
cdr3_nt: TGCAGCTTCTCCCAGGGGGCGTTAACTGAAGCTTTCTTT
cdr3_aa: CSFSQGALTEAFF

v_call: TRBV5-1
j_call: TRBJ1-3
clone_size: NA
d_call: NA
cdr3_nt: TGCGCCAGCAGCCAGAACGGGGGAGGTGGAAACACCATATATTTT
cdr3_aa: CASSQNGGGGNTIYF

v_call: TRBV3-1
j_call: TRBJ1-2
clone_size: few
d_call: TRBD1
cdr3_nt: TGTGCCAGCAGCCTCGGGACAGGGTTACATGGCTACACCTTC
cdr3_aa: CASSLGTGLHGYTF

v_call: TRBV19
j_call: TRBJ2-5
clone_size: NA
d_call: NA
cdr3_nt: TGTGCCAGTAGTATTTCCTCCGGGACCTGGGAGACCCAGTACTTC
cdr3_aa: CASSISSGTWETQYF

v_call: TRBV4-2
j_call: TRBJ2-1
clone_size: NA
d_call: TRBD2
cdr3_nt: TGTGCCAGCAGCTTATCCGGGACTAGCGACAATGAGCAGTTCTTC
cdr3_aa: CASSLSGTSDNEQFF

v_call: TRBV4-2
j_call: TRBJ1-2
clone_size: NA
d_call: NA
cdr3_nt: TGTGCCAGCAGCCAAGAGATAGCTAACTATGGCTACACCTTC
cdr3_aa: CASSQEIANYGYTF

v_call: TRBV6-5
j_call: TRBJ1-1
clone_size: NA
d_call: NA
cdr3_nt: TGTGCCAGCAGCGCCCAATGGGGCACTGAAGCTTTCTTT
cdr3_aa: CASSAQWGTEAFF

v_call: TRBV5-1
j_call: TRBJ1-4
clone_size: NA
d_call: NA
cdr3_nt: TGCGCCAGCAGCTTGGCCGACAGGAATAATGAAAAACTGTTTTTT
cdr3_aa: CASSLADRNNEKLFF